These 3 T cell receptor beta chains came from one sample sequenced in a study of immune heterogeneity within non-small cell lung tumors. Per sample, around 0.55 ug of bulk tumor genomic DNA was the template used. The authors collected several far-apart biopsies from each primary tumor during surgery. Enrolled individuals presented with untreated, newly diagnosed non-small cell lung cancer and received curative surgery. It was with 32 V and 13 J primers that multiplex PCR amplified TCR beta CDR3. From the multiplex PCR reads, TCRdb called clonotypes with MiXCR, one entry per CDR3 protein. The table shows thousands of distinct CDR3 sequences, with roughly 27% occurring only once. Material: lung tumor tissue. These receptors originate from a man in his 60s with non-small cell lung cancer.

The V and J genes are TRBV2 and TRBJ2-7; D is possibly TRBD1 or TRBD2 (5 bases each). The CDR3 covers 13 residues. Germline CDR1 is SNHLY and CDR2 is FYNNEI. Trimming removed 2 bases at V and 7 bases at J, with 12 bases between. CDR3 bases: TGTGCCAGCAGTGAAATGATAGAGGGGGAGCAGTACTTC. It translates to CASSEMIEGEQYF.

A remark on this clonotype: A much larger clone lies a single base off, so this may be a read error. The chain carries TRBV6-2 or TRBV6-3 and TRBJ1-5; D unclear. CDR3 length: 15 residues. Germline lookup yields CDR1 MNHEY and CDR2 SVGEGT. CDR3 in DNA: TGTGCCAGCAGTTACTCGACGAAAAGCAATAAGCCCCAGCATTTT. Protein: CASSYSTKSNKPQHF.

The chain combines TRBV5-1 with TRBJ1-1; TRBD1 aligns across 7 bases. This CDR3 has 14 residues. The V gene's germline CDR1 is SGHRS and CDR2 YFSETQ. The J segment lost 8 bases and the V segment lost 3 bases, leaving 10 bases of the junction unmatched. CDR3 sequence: CASSWEGTAGEAFF. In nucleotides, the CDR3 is TGCGCCAGCAGCTGGGAGGGGACAGCGGGGGAAGCTTTCTTT.